This T cell receptor (beta chain) was sequenced for a study of neurological immune-mediated disorders. Synthesis of cDNA was carried out by template-switch 5'RACE. The reaction used 10-nucleotide random UMIs. Whenever a sequencing run was performed, it yielded over 190 million TCR-beta sequences from 15-18 subjects. Via MiXCR, TCRdb re-called the 5' RACE reads, giving one row per CDR3 protein. The sample has about 53,000 distinct CDR3 sequences; over 15% are singletons. Germline values: CDR1 MNHEY, CDR2 SVGEGT. This CDR3 region has 17 residues. The trim removed 2 bases at V and 4 bases at J, leaving 6 bases unmatched. PBMCs stored at -80 C, numbering 2 million, were the origin of the unsorted libraries. This clonotype was seen repeatedly, ten times or more.

The sequence derives from a man between 60 and 75 years old in good health. The sample comprised PBMCs. The chain has TRBV6-2 or TRBV6-3 and TRBJ2-5, with 14 nucleotides matching TRBD2. The CDR3 spells CASSYVGLAGALETQYF. In nucleotides, the CDR3 is TGTGCCAGCAGTTACGTGGGACTAGCGGGAGCGTTAGAGACCCAGTACTTC.